This TCR beta chain emerged from a study of blood T cell repertoires in COVID-19. About the research overall: Samples came from the United States, Italy and Spain, spanning acute and convalescent COVID-19.

Sequencing was performed with immunoSEQ multiplex PCR; in TCRdb, only in-frame clones are kept and a portion is missing. The top ten clones hold around 3.4% of a sample with about 220,000 clones, roughly four fifths of them seen once. Germline V gene sequence: CDR1 LGHNT, CDR2 FRNRAP. The V end was cut by 0 bases, the J end by 10 bases, with 6 bases between. The CDR3 has 11 amino acids. This TCR was recovered from a woman aged 55 to 70 who had recovered from COVID-19. This sequence joins TRBV12-5 and TRBJ1-2; D call uncertain. Sequencing was carried out using PBMCs or T cells enriched from blood (not recorded which). CDR3 coding DNA: TGTGCTAGTGGTTTGGTATCTCCCTACACCTTC. Translation gives CASGLVSPYTF. The whole variable domain, remainder taken from reference TRBV12-5 and TRBJ1-2, is DARVTQTPRHKVTEMGQEVTMRCQPILGHNTVFWYRQTMMQGLELLAYFRNRAPLDDSGMPKDRFSAEMPDATLATLKIQPSEPRDSAVYFCASGLVSPYTFGSGTRLTVV.